This T cell receptor beta chain stems from a study of CD8+ T cells in alopecia areata. The study, taken as a whole, reports: Higher clonality was seen in lesional scalp than in normal scalp, especially in alopecia totalis/universalis. Scalp and blood retained many expanded lesional clones during tofacitinib.

With regard to this clone: Its matching antigen is unknown.

Isolated RNA was reverse transcribed into cDNA used as the sequencing template. Produced via immunoSEQ multiplex PCR; TCRdb's table is partial and in-frame only. This table has approximately 200,000 clones, 50% to 60% appearing once. Germline V gives CDR1 SGHRS, CDR2 YFSETQ. The CDR3 length is 15 residues. V was trimmed by 4 bases and J by 0 bases, leaving 8 bases between them. Treatment in this sample: oral pan-JAK inhibitor, 5-10 mg twice daily. The sequencing here drew on CD4+ T cells sorted from blood, taken at week 4, from a patient treated with tofacitinib. This rearrangement joins TRBV5-1 to TRBJ2-6; the D gene is possibly TRBD1 (5 bases). The source of this sequence is a human donor with alopecia areata. CDR3 sequence reads: CASSVGHSGANVLTF. CDR3 in DNA: TGCGCCAGCAGCGTCGGACACTCTGGGGCCAACGTCCTGACTTTC.